This entry is about one T cell receptor (beta chain). As yet, its antigen is unknown. At collection, donors were nominally healthy, but unrecorded immune exposures were probable. The entry originates in a study of cytomegalovirus exposure and HLA in healthy donors. For the study at large: There were 117 million unique TCR beta sequences, drawn from 150 million to 200 million T cells, in an earlier analysis. Study-wide findings and caveats: Compared with the roughly 670-donor mean, an Asian-associated ancestry cluster reportedly had fewer N-insertions, according to a later analysis.

Germline V CDR1 and CDR2: SGHTA, FQGTGA. The V end lost 4 bases, the J end lost 7 bases, and 13 bases lay between the germline ends. The CDR3 consists of 13 residues. The PCR made use of 60 Vbeta and 13 Jbeta primers. Original processing notes: A later analysis tallied about 80 million unique TCR beta chains, approximately 10 million of them shared. The data were produced by immunoSEQ multiplex PCR, yet TCRdb's version contains in-frame clones alone and is incomplete. The DNA was the basis for D and trimming; V, J and clone size are from that table. Reported are 50,000 to 70,000 clones; the ten largest clones contain around 4.2%.

J is TRBJ1-1 and V is TRBV7-3; possible D gene TRBD1, 5 bases. The origin of this receptor is a male donor in good health and CMV-seronegative. Material for sequencing was PBMCs. The CDR3 loop reads CASSWDSRSEAFF. Written as DNA, the CDR3 is TGTGCCAGCAGCTGGGACTCCCGAAGTGAAGCTTTCTTT.